These 31 T cell receptor beta chains came from one sample sequenced in a study of T-cell memory formation after mild COVID-19. TCRdb re-called the 5' RACE reads with MiXCR, one entry per CDR3 protein. The sample yields hundreds of thousands of distinct CDR3 sequences, 18% seen once. The specimen was PBMCs or a T cell subset sorted from them (not recorded which). The receptors derive from an adult woman who had mild COVID-19 (a few samples of this study predate the infection). Cell type and time point are not known.

This sequence joins TRBV30 and TRBJ1-1; D is unresolved. The germline CDR1 and CDR2 sequences are GTSNPN and SVGIG (reference sequence). The CDR3 covers 11 residues. V lost 6 bases to trimming and J lost 1 base, with 6 bases between them. In nucleotides, the CDR3 is TGTGCCTGCAGTCAGAACACTGAAGCTTTCTTT. Encoded protein: CACSQNTEAFF.

The rearrangement joins TRBV7-2 to TRBJ2-3; D gene uncertain. The V gene lost 3 bases and the J gene lost 8 bases, with 0 bases spanning the gap. The CDR3 consists of 9 residues. CDR1 SGHTA and CDR2 FQGNSA come from the germline V gene. For the CDR3, the DNA is TGTGCCAGCAGCTTTACGCAGTATTTT. Protein sequence: CASSFTQYF.

The table lists this clonotype with a few counts. The rearrangement uses TRBV7-6 and TRBJ2-2; D might be TRBD1 (6 bases). With 5 bases removed from V and 1 base from J, the gap between germline ends came to 14 bases. The CDR3 loop spans 16 amino acids. Germline V gene data show CDR1 as SGHVS and CDR2 as FNYEAQ. The chain's CDR3 is CASSPAPGQNTGELFF. DNA of the CDR3: TGTGCCAGCAGCCCGGCTCCGGGACAGAACACCGGGGAGCTGTTTTTT.

This clonotype appeared a few times. The chain has TRBV11-2 and TRBJ1-2; 8 nucleotides line up with TRBD1. This CDR3 is 17 amino acids long. The trim removed 5 bases at V and 7 bases at J, leaving 18 bases unmatched. Per the germline V gene, CDR1 is SGHAT and CDR2 is FQNNGV. The CDR3 bases are TGTGCCAGCAGCCCCGCAGTGCTAGGACAGGGAGGGTTTGGCTACACCTTC. Protein: CASSPAVLGQGGFGYTF.

The table lists this clonotype with a few counts. The chain has TRBV4-3 and TRBJ1-2; D ambiguous. Trimming shortened V by 0 bases and J by 3 bases, and 11 bases separated the two germline ends. The CDR3 totals 15 residues. Germline V CDR1 and CDR2: LGHNA, YSLEER. The CDR3 DNA follows: TGCGCCAGCAGCCAAGATCCCCGGGGTGACTATGGCTACACCTTC. This sequence encodes CASSQDPRGDYGYTF.

The rearrangement joins TRBV6-5 to TRBJ1-1; 12 positions agree with TRBD1. From germline, CDR1 is MNHEY and CDR2 SVGAGI. The length of the CDR3 is 15 residues. The trim removed 5 bases at V and 7 bases at J, leaving 8 bases unmatched. The CDR3, as DNA: TGTGCCAGCAGTAAACAGGGACAGGGGGCCCTTGAAGCTTTCTTT. Translated, it gives CASSKQGQGALEAFF.

This clonotype has more than one count but fewer than ten. V usage is TRBV9 and J usage is TRBJ2-1; 9 bases align to TRBD2. The CDR3 consists of 15 residues. Germline lookup yields CDR1 SGDLS and CDR2 YYNGEE. V gave up 2 bases and J gave up 7 bases; unmatched junction bases: 7. CDR3 sequence (DNA): TGTGCCAGCAGCGTTCGGTCGGCGGGAGGGAATGAGCAGTTCTTC. Translation: CASSVRSAGGNEQFF.

In its sample, this clonotype was seen a few times. The V gene is TRBV2, the J gene TRBJ2-1, with 12 bases lining up with TRBD2. The CDR3 extends over 17 amino acids. V dropped 3 bases and J dropped 3; count of bases not matched to a gene: 6. Per germline, CDR1 SNHLY and CDR2 FYNNEI. CDR3 residues: CASSDLAGGIYYNEQFF. CDR3 sequence (DNA): TGTGCCAGCAGTGACCTAGCGGGGGGGATTTACTACAATGAGCAGTTCTTC.

This sequence joins TRBV15 and TRBJ1-5; 8 bases are a match to TRBD1. The junction had 15 bases not matched to a gene; V was cut back by 4 bases and J by 4 bases. This CDR3 has 18 residues. Germline V lookup: CDR1 LNHNV, CDR2 YYDKDF (reference sequence). CDR3 bases: TGTGCCACCAGCACATCAGGACAGGGACCTGGCCTGAATCAGCCCCAGCATTTT. It translates to CATSTSGQGPGLNQPQHF.

The rearrangement links TRBV14 to TRBJ1-1; D is ambiguous. The CDR3 consists of 14 residues. Trimming stripped 4 bases from V and 2 bases from J, with 11 bases between. Germline V gene data show CDR1 as SGHDN and CDR2 as FVKESK. CDR3 nucleotides: TGTGCCAGCAGCCCTTCGGACGGTAACACTGAAGCTTTCTTT. Translation: CASSPSDGNTEAFF.

This clonotype was seen a few times. An end of the junction does not agree with germline; a read error may underlie this. For the CDR3, the DNA is TGTGCTAGCAGCTTAAGGCCGGACACCGGGGAGCTGTTTTTT. Translation: CASSLRPDTGELFF. The rearrangement links TRBV7-7 to TRBJ2-2, with D uncertain. The CDR3 is made up of 14 amino acids. Germline assignment: CDR1 SSHAT and CDR2 FNYEAQ (reference sequence).

Only a few counts were recorded for this clonotype. The chain has TRBV29-1 and TRBJ1-2; D is perhaps TRBD1 (5 bases). Per the germline V gene, CDR1 is SQVTM and CDR2 is ANQGSEA. This CDR3 is 14 amino acids long. V dropped 3 bases and J dropped 6 bases, with 17 bases sitting between them. The CDR3 nucleotides are TGCAGCGTTGAGCGGGACCGTCTCCGGAATGGCTACACCTTC. Protein sequence: CSVERDRLRNGYTF.

The gene calls are TRBV6-5 and TRBJ2-7, with D perhaps matching TRBD1 or TRBD2 (5 bases each). CDR1 is MNHEY and CDR2 is SVGAGI in the germline V gene. The CDR3 is made up of 14 amino acids. V lost 8 bases and J lost 2, with 16 bases in between. CDR3 sequence (DNA): TGTGCCAGCTATAGTCGGGACGGAGCCTACGAGCAGTACTTC. As protein: CASYSRDGAYEQYF.

This sequence joins TRBV5-1 and TRBJ2-5; D possibly uses TRBD1 or TRBD2 (5 bases each). The germline V and J ends were trimmed by 4 bases and 3 bases, with 13 bases remaining between them. This CDR3 comprises 14 residues. CDR1 and CDR2 (germline): SGHRS, YFSETQ. CDR3 DNA: TGCGCCAGCAGCCCCCGGGGCTCAGAAGAGACCCAGTACTTC. It yields the protein CASSPRGSEETQYF.

The chain carries TRBV12-3 or TRBV12-4 and TRBJ1-1; D possibly corresponds to TRBD1 (5 bases). The CDR3 is 16 amino acids. Trimming left V 8 bases short and J 1 base short, with 20 bases between. The CDR3 sequence: CASENNGGPKNTEAFF. CDR3 nucleotide sequence: TGTGCCAGCGAGAATAATGGGGGTCCTAAGAACACTGAAGCTTTCTTT.

This clonotype appeared a few times. The chain recombines TRBV7-9 with TRBJ1-2, with D maybe TRBD1 (6 bases). This CDR3 spans 14 amino acids. Trimming left V 1 base short and J 3 bases short, with 9 bases between. Germline V gene lookup returns CDR1 SEHNR and CDR2 FQNEAQ (reference sequence). The CDR3 is CASSLDKGDYGYTF. Written as DNA, the CDR3 is TGTGCCAGCAGCTTAGACAAGGGGGACTATGGCTACACCTTC.

The chain couples TRBV3-1 to TRBJ1-2; the match to TRBD1 covers 9 bases. Germline trimming cut 2 bases from V and 5 bases from J; bases unmatched to any gene: 9. The CDR3 spans 16 residues. The germline CDR1 and CDR2 sequences are LGHDT and YNNKEL (reference sequence). The chain's CDR3 is CASSQKGRQGVYGYTF. CDR3 in DNA: TGTGCCAGCAGCCAAAAGGGGCGACAGGGGGTATATGGCTACACCTTC.

This chain links TRBV5-5 with TRBJ2-3; 12 nucleotides match TRBD1. The V segment lost 4 bases and the J segment 3 bases; nucleotides outside the gene matches: 6. Germline assignment: CDR1 SGHKS and CDR2 YYEKEE (reference sequence). The CDR3 loop spans 16 amino acids. The CDR3 nucleotides are TGTGCCAGCAGCCTGCCGGGACAGGGGGCGACAGATACGCAGTATTTT. Translation: CASSLPGQGATDTQYF.

This chain uses TRBV6-2 or TRBV6-3 with TRBJ2-6, with 13 bases identical to TRBD2. With 5 bases clipped from V and 4 bases from J, the junction kept 8 bases outside the gene matches. Looked up from germline, CDR1 is MNHEY and CDR2 is SVGEGT. This CDR3 is 18 amino acids long. DNA of the CDR3: TGTGCCAGCAGTACGGGACTAGCGGGGATACCCGGGGCCAACGTCCTGACTTTC. This gives the protein CASSTGLAGIPGANVLTF.

This clonotype was counted at least ten times. The V and J genes are TRBV7-6 and TRBJ2-2, with 8 bases aligning to TRBD1. Germline loops: CDR1 SGHVS, CDR2 FNYEAQ. Losses at the gene ends were 3 bases for V and 4 bases for J; bases not matched to a gene: 13. The CDR3 spans 18 residues. CDR3 amino acids: CASSFKWGLTGATGELFF. The DNA of the CDR3 is TGTGCCAGCAGCTTCAAATGGGGACTGACAGGGGCCACCGGGGAGCTGTTTTTT.

In its sample, this clonotype was seen a few times. The J gene is TRBJ1-1, the V gene TRBV6-5, with 8 bases aligning to TRBD1. J gave up 7 bases and V 7 bases, and 5 bases lay outside the gene matches. This CDR3 has 12 residues. The germline gives CDR1 MNHEY, CDR2 SVGAGI. CDR3: CASTGQGGEAFF. CDR3 in DNA: TGTGCCAGCACAGGACAGGGCGGTGAAGCTTTCTTT.

This rearrangement joins TRBV6-2 or TRBV6-3 to TRBJ2-1; TRBD2 matches 11 bases. The V gene's germline CDR1 is MNHEY and CDR2 SVGEGT. The trim removed 2 bases at V and 4 bases at J, leaving 13 bases unmatched. The CDR3 spans 19 residues. CDR3 nucleotide sequence: TGTGCCAGCAGTTACCCAACCACCCCGACTAGCGGGGAATACAATGAGCAGTTCTTC. It specifies CASSYPTTPTSGEYNEQFF.

The chain recombines TRBV30 with TRBJ1-1; 7 bases line up with TRBD1. Unmatched junction bases numbered 5, after V lost 2 bases and J lost 5 bases. This CDR3 region has 13 residues. The germline V gene encodes CDR1 GTSNPN and CDR2 SVGIG (reference sequence). DNA for the CDR3: TGTGCCTGGAGTCTACAGGGGTTGACTGAAGCTTTCTTT. Protein sequence: CAWSLQGLTEAFF.

The chain has TRBV5-4 and TRBJ2-1, with 11 nucleotides matching TRBD2. The CDR3 is 15 residues long. Germline CDR1 is SGHNT and CDR2 is YYREEE (reference sequence). J lost 3 bases, V lost 7 bases, and 6 bases had no gene match. The CDR3 DNA is TGTGCCAGCGCGCCAGGGACTAGCGGCTACAATGAGCAGTTCTTC. This gives the protein CASAPGTSGYNEQFF.

There are a few counts of this clonotype. The genes are TRBV20-1 and TRBJ2-7; D is possibly TRBD1 or TRBD2 (6 bases each). V lost 6 bases and J lost 3, with 24 bases in between. Per germline, CDR1 DFQATT and CDR2 SNEGSKA (reference sequence). The CDR3 contains 16 residues. As DNA, the CDR3 is TGCAGTGCGAGCCCCTTGGATGGGGGGCAAAGCTACGAGCAGTACTTC. Protein sequence: CSASPLDGGQSYEQYF.

This chain uses TRBV28 with TRBJ2-3, with 10 bases identical to TRBD2. Losses at the gene ends were 4 bases for V and 1 base for J; bases not matched to a gene: 5. There are 16 residues in the CDR3. From germline, CDR1 is MDHEN and CDR2 SYDVKM. CDR3 loop: CASSSSGTSGTDTQYF. CDR3 coding DNA: TGTGCCAGCAGTTCCTCCGGGACTAGCGGCACAGATACGCAGTATTTT. The full variable domain, completed using reference TRBV28 and TRBJ2-3, is DVKVTQSSRYLVKRTGEKVFLECVQDMDHENMFWYRQDPGLGLRLIYFSYDVKMKEKGDIPEGYSVSREKKERFSLILESASTNQTSMYLCASSSSGTSGTDTQYFGPGTRLTVL.

The V and J genes are TRBV3-1 and TRBJ2-3, with 7 bases lining up with TRBD1. V gave up 4 bases and J gave up 6 bases; unmatched junction bases: 16. Germline CDR1 is LGHDT and CDR2 is YNNKEL (reference sequence). The CDR3 sequence is 17 residues long. CDR3 sequence (DNA): TGTGCCAGCAGCCCCGCGGTAAGGGACAGTCCCACGGATACGCAGTATTTT. Translating it yields CASSPAVRDSPTDTQYF.

The V gene is TRBV20-1, the J gene TRBJ2-1; D is perhaps TRBD2 (6 bases). The CDR3 totals 15 residues. The germline gives CDR1 DFQATT, CDR2 SNEGSKA (reference sequence). V lost 5 bases and J 0 bases, leaving 14 bases between the germline ends. For the CDR3, the DNA is TGCAGTGCTGGAAGTAGCGGCCGCTCCTACAATGAGCAGTTCTTC. Translated, it gives CSAGSSGRSYNEQFF.

V is TRBV18 and J is TRBJ2-2, with a weak D call TRBD1 (6 bases). CDR1 and CDR2 (germline): KGHSH, LQKENI. V was clipped by 2 bases and J by 5 bases, with 15 bases between them. CDR3 length: 16 amino acids. The CDR3 region is CASSPGRGPLTGELFF. CDR3 DNA sequence: TGTGCCAGCTCACCAGGCAGGGGCCCATTGACCGGGGAGCTGTTTTTT.

The rearrangement joins TRBV12-3 or TRBV12-4 to TRBJ2-7; D is unresolved. CDR3 length equals 13 residues. With 3 bases removed from V and 2 bases from J, the gap between germline ends came to 8 bases. The chain's CDR3 is CASSLAGAYEQYV. The CDR3 DNA reads as TGTGCCAGCAGTTTGGCAGGTGCCTACGAGCAGTACGTC.

This chain connects TRBV5-1 to TRBJ1-5; D not certain. V dropped 3 bases and J dropped 8 bases, with 12 bases sitting between them. CDR1 SGHRS and CDR2 YFSETQ come from the germline V gene. There are 13 residues in the CDR3. Here the CDR3 DNA reads TGCGCCAGCAGCTCCCAACGGGGAGAGCCCCAGCATTTT. It is translated as CASSSQRGEPQHF.